This TCR beta chain was observed in a study of blood T cell repertoires in COVID-19. Study overall: Samples came from the United States, Italy and Spain, spanning acute and convalescent COVID-19. PBMCs, B-cell-depleted T cells, or T cells were the source of the cDNA or gDNA that made up the material.

This clone has a single count. Original processing notes: Estimation of nucleated cell counts relied on the amplification of reference gene primers. Some clones are missing from TCRdb's copy, which holds only in-frame ones; the method was immunoSEQ multiplex PCR. Clone size and V and J calls were adopted from that table, with D and trimming inferred from the DNA. Among tens of thousands of clones listed, about 86% were seen once. The length of the CDR3 is 12 residues. V gave up 4 bases and J gave up 6 bases; unmatched junction bases: 2. The sequence derives from a man aged 70-80 years with acute or convalescent COVID-19. Sequencing was carried out using peripheral blood. The chain joins TRBV12-3 or TRBV12-4 to TRBJ2-5, with 7 bases aligning to TRBD2. The CDR3 region is CASSYSGQTQYF. The CDR3 nucleotides are TGTGCCAGCAGTTATAGCGGGCAGACCCAGTACTTC.